The 21 T cell receptor beta chains below come from one sample, sequenced in a study of regulatory T cells in long-lasting Graves disease. Arm-PCR of CDR3 regions and iRepertoire HTBI primers were the basis on which TCR beta libraries were built. TCRdb reanalysed the multiplex PCR reads using MiXCR and keeps one entry per CDR3 protein. The sample lists fewer than 650,000 distinct CDR3 sequences; roughly 16% were seen once. Documented time point: newly diagnosed GD, antithyroid drugs for less than 3 months. Construction of the TCR library relied on RNA isolated from PBMCs. The same data also went into a second study, on T cells in Graves' hyperthyroidism and ophthalmopathy.

This specimen was peripheral blood mononuclear cells (PBMCs), taken at new diagnosis, from a patient treated with antithyroid drugs. The receptors shown here come from a man aged 18 to 29 with Graves disease.

This clonotype was recorded at least ten times. The V and J genes are TRBV3-1 and TRBJ2-7; a possible D gene is TRBD2 (5 bases). CDR3 length: 15 residues. The germline CDR1 and CDR2 sequences are LGHDT and YNNKEL (reference sequence). Trimming removed 3 bases from V and 1 base from J, with 13 bases in between. As DNA, the CDR3 is TGTGCCAGCAGCCAGGCTTTTAGCGAGTCCTACGAGCAGTACTTC. Protein: CASSQAFSESYEQYF.

The rearrangement uses TRBV19 and TRBJ2-5; weak D call: TRBD1 (5 bases). This CDR3 has 13 residues. The germline V gene encodes CDR1 LNHDA and CDR2 SQIVND (reference sequence). V was clipped by 2 bases and J by 5 bases, with 9 bases between them. The DNA for the CDR3 is TGTGCCAGTAGTATAACAGGAGATGAGACCCAGTACTTC. Translating it yields CASSITGDETQYF.

This clonotype has a count of ten or more. The gene calls are TRBV6-2 or TRBV6-3 and TRBJ2-3; no reliable D call. This CDR3 contains 12 residues. CDR1 and CDR2 (germline): MNHEY, SVGEGT. Between the trimmed V and J ends, which lost 5 bases and 4 bases, there was a span of 7 bases. In DNA, the CDR3 is TGTGCCAGCAGTGATAGCCCAGATACGCAGTATTTT. Its protein is CASSDSPDTQYF.

In this sample, this clonotype turned up a few times. This chain links TRBV6-1 with TRBJ2-6, with 8 bases lining up with TRBD1. The germline CDR1 and CDR2 sequences are MNHNS and SASEGT. The CDR3 runs to 17 residues. The V and J ends lost 6 bases and 0 bases, in that order; junction bases with no gene match: 7. The CDR3 sequence is CASRAFRGPSGANVLTF. CDR3 coding DNA: TGTGCCAGCAGAGCGTTCAGGGGGCCCTCTGGGGCCAACGTCCTGACTTTC.

The chain employs TRBV27 and TRBJ1-5; weak D call: TRBD1 (5 bases). The CDR3 has 15 amino acids. Germline V gene sequence: CDR1 MNHEY, CDR2 SMNVEV (reference sequence). Deletions cut 6 bases from V and 9 bases from J, with 21 bases between. CDR3 amino acids: CASRRRRDSGLPQHF. The CDR3, as DNA: TGTGCCAGCAGACGGCGCCGGGACTCTGGTTTGCCCCAGCATTTT.

This chain uses TRBV3-1 with TRBJ1-1, with D possibly TRBD1 on 6 matching bases. V lost 2 bases and J 7 bases, leaving 17 bases between the germline ends. The CDR3 loop spans 15 amino acids. The germline V gene has CDR1 LGHDT and CDR2 YNNKEL (reference sequence). The DNA for the CDR3 is TGTGCCAGCAGCCAATTAGGGATGGGGGACATTGAAGCTTTCTTT. The encoded protein is CASSQLGMGDIEAFF.

Concerning this clonotype itself: The junction does not match germline at one end; this may be a read error. The genes are TRBV12-3 or TRBV12-4 and TRBJ2-2, with D possibly matching TRBD2 (5 bases). The CDR3 has 14 residues. The CDR3 sequence: CASSLREKDGELSF. The CDR3 nucleotides are TGTGCCAGCAGCCTTAGGGAGAAGGACGGGGAGCTGTCTTTT.

V usage is TRBV14 and J usage is TRBJ2-1; 7 nucleotides line up with TRBD2. Germline lookup yields CDR1 SGHDN and CDR2 FVKESK. CDR3 length: 14 amino acids. The J segment lost 5 bases and the V segment lost 8 bases, leaving 9 bases of the junction unmatched. The CDR3 DNA reads as TGTGCCAGCCGGAAAGGCGGGAGCGACAATGAGCAGTTCTTC. Amino acids: CASRKGGSDNEQFF. Using reference TRBV14 and TRBJ2-1 for the parts outside the CDR3, the full variable domain is EAGVTQFPSHSVIEKGQTVTLRCDPISGHDNLYWYRRVMGKEIKFLLHFVKESKQDESGMPNNRFLAERTGGTYSTLKVQPAELEDSGVYFCASRKGGSDNEQFFGPGTRLTVL.

This clonotype turned up a few times. The rearrangement joins TRBV6-2 or TRBV6-3 to TRBJ1-3; D is undetermined. Germline V gives CDR1 MNHEY, CDR2 SVGEGT. The CDR3 sequence is 15 residues long. V lost 4 bases to trimming and J lost 0 bases, with 10 bases between them. In DNA, the CDR3 is TGTGCCAGCAGTTGGACCCGCGGCTCTGGAAACACCATATATTTT. It codes for CASSWTRGSGNTIYF.

The gene calls are TRBV6-2 or TRBV6-3 and TRBJ2-2; 9 bases are a match to TRBD2. This CDR3 region has 16 residues. J gave up 7 bases and V 4 bases, and 10 bases lay outside the gene matches. CDR1 and CDR2 from the germline V gene are MNHEY and SVGEGT. The CDR3 spells CASSSRVAGVIGELFF. The CDR3 bases are TGTGCCAGCAGTTCCCGAGTAGCGGGAGTTATCGGGGAGCTGTTTTTT.

This clonotype was found a few times. As DNA, the CDR3 is TGCGCCAGCAGCCCCGGGGGGGGAGGACAGGTGAGTCAGCCCCAGCATTTT. It codes for CASSPGGGGQVSQPQHF. V is TRBV4-1 and J is TRBJ1-5; 7 bases line up with TRBD1. Germline V gene sequence: CDR1 MGHRA, CDR2 YSYEKL. With 4 bases clipped from V and 6 bases from J, the junction kept 15 bases outside the gene matches. This CDR3 is 17 amino acids long.

CDR3 in amino acids: CASQTSYSANYGYTF. The DNA of the CDR3 is TGTGCCAGTCAAACGAGCTATTCAGCTAACTATGGCTACACCTTC. The chain employs TRBV19 and TRBJ1-2; D not certain. This CDR3 is built from 15 residues. The germline gives CDR1 LNHDA, CDR2 SQIVND (reference sequence). Trimming pared 8 bases from V and 0 bases from J, leaving 16 bases between.

There are many counts of this clonotype. The chain links TRBV10-2 to TRBJ2-7, with 7 positions matching TRBD1. CDR3 length: 12 residues. The germline gives CDR1 WSHSY, CDR2 SAAADI. Trimming removed 6 bases from V and 3 bases from J; junction bases left unmatched: 2. This CDR3 reads CASRRQGYEQYF. CDR3 DNA sequence: TGCGCCAGCAGACGACAGGGCTACGAGCAGTACTTC.

CDR3: CASSLSPGSEQYF. CDR3 nucleotides: TGTGCCAGCAGCCTAAGTCCGGGGAGCGAGCAGTACTTC. The chain couples TRBV14 to TRBJ2-7, with a possible D match to TRBD2 (5 bases). V shed 4 bases and J shed 6 bases, with 13 bases lying between them. The CDR3 contains 13 residues. Germline V lookup: CDR1 SGHDN, CDR2 FVKESK. The variable domain in full, completed from reference TRBV14 and TRBJ2-7, reads EAGVTQFPSHSVIEKGQTVTLRCDPISGHDNLYWYRRVMGKEIKFLLHFVKESKQDESGMPNNRFLAERTGGTYSTLKVQPAELEDSGVYFCASSLSPGSEQYFGPGTRLTVT.

This clonotype was picked up many times. The chain carries TRBV3-1 and TRBJ2-7, with D perhaps being TRBD1 or TRBD2 (7 bases each). The CDR3 has 15 amino acids. V dropped 4 bases and J dropped 5 bases, with 18 bases sitting between them. Germline CDR1 and CDR2: LGHDT and YNNKEL (reference sequence). The chain's CDR3 is CASSRFQGGENEQYF. The CDR3 DNA follows: TGTGCCAGCAGCCGGTTCCAGGGGGGGGAAAACGAGCAGTACTTC.

V is TRBV6-1 and J is TRBJ1-5, with no clear D. Germline V lookup: CDR1 MNHNS, CDR2 SASEGT. Deletions cut 6 bases from V and 1 base from J, with 19 bases between. CDR3 size: 17 residues. As DNA, the CDR3 is TGTGCCAGCAGAAAACTCTCTCGGGGTAAGAGCAATCAGCCCCAGCATTTT. Amino acid sequence: CASRKLSRGKSNQPQHF.

This clonotype appeared many times. At one of its ends the junction is not consistent with the germline gene, which may arise from a read error. The chain recombines TRBV7-2 with TRBJ2-1; TRBD2 matches 7 bases. The germline V gene encodes CDR1 SGHTA and CDR2 FQGNSA. The CDR3 length is 15 residues. The CDR3 DNA follows: TGTGCCAGCAGATTAGAGCGGGGATCTTACAATGAGCAGTTCTTC. Amino acids: CASRLERGSYNEQFF.

This clonotype has a handful of counts. This sequence joins TRBV13 and TRBJ2-6; TRBD2 matches at 7 bases. Germline loops: CDR1 PRHDT, CDR2 FYEKMQ (reference sequence). The CDR3 length is 19 residues. Trimming at V came to 0 bases and at J to 0 bases, leaving 8 bases not matched to a gene. The CDR3 DNA reads TGTGCCAGCAGCTTAGGCTGGCGGGAGAGCCCCTCTGGGGCCAACGTCCTGACTTTC. This codes for CASSLGWRESPSGANVLTF.

V usage is TRBV20-1 and J usage is TRBJ2-7; 10 nucleotides agree with TRBD2. From germline, CDR1 is DFQATT and CDR2 SNEGSKA (reference sequence). The CDR3 has 14 residues. With 6 bases clipped from V and 3 bases from J, the junction kept 8 bases outside the gene matches. The chain's CDR3 is CSAKLAGYNYEQYF. CDR3 nucleotides: TGCAGTGCAAAACTAGCGGGATATAACTACGAGCAGTACTTC.

This clonotype was recorded a few times. The V call is TRBV15, the J call TRBJ2-7; D is possibly TRBD2 (5 bases). Germline V gene sequence: CDR1 LNHNV, CDR2 YYDKDF (reference sequence). The CDR3 extends over 13 amino acids. V was clipped by 6 bases and J by 0 bases, with 9 bases between them. CDR3 in DNA: TGTGCCACCAGGAGGGCCTCCTCCTACGAGCAGTACTTC. It codes for CATRRASSYEQYF.

The V call is TRBV4-1, the J call TRBJ2-7, with 8 positions matching TRBD2. In germline, CDR1 is MGHRA, CDR2 YSYEKL. CDR3 length equals 15 residues. With V trimmed by 5 bases and J by 0 bases, 6 bases remained unmatched. As DNA, the CDR3 is TGCGCCAGCAGCGCTCTAGCGGGCTCCTCCTACGAGCAGTACTTC. Translating it yields CASSALAGSSYEQYF.